Presented here are 2 T cell receptor beta chains from one specimen sequenced in a study of OX40 agonist ivuxolimab in advanced cancers. TCRdb's copy holds only in-frame clones and misses some; the assay was immunoSEQ multiplex PCR. In the table there are tens of thousands of clones, roughly 87% of which are singletons. Sequencing used CD4+ or CD8+ T cells sorted from blood, obtained in a trial of the OX40 agonist ivuxolimab. These receptors were collected from an adult with an advanced solid tumor such as melanoma, head and neck, liver or kidney cancer.

The J gene is TRBJ1-1, the V gene TRBV6-1; 8 bases are a match to TRBD1. Per the germline V gene, CDR1 is MNHNS and CDR2 is SASEGT. J gave up 0 bases and V 8 bases, and 8 bases lay outside the gene matches. CDR3 length: 15 residues. CDR3 bases: TGTGCCAGCTGGACAGGGCCCCCCATGAACACTGAAGCTTTCTTT. Translating gives CASWTGPPMNTEAFF.

V usage is TRBV7-6 and J usage is TRBJ2-3; 12 bases agree with TRBD2. Germline CDR1 reads SGHVS; CDR2 reads FNYEAQ. The CDR3 sequence is 17 residues long. The ends lost 1 base at V and 4 bases at J; junction bases unmatched: 6. CDR3 protein: CASSLEGTSGLSDTQYF. DNA for the CDR3: TGTGCCAGCAGCTTAGAAGGGACTAGCGGGTTGTCAGATACGCAGTATTTT.